The 25 T cell receptor beta chains below all came from one sample that was sequenced in a study of blood T cell repertoires in COVID-19. The assay was immunoSEQ multiplex PCR, and TCRdb's table has in-frame clones only and misses some. In the table there are about 120,000 clones, about nine tenths of which are singletons. Sequencing used peripheral blood. These receptors were taken from a human donor with active COVID-19. The donor label of this sample is uncertain.

The genes are TRBV5-6 and TRBJ2-7, with D unclear. CDR1 and CDR2 from the germline V gene are SGHDT and YYEEEE. V shed 4 bases and J shed 4 bases, with 6 bases lying between them. The CDR3 runs 11 residues. The CDR3 DNA is TGTGCCAGCAGCCTTCGGTACGAGCAGTACTTC. This sequence encodes CASSLRYEQYF. The full variable domain, completed using reference TRBV5-6 and TRBJ2-7, is DAGVTQSPTHLIKTRGQQVTLRCSPKSGHDTVSWYQQALGQGPQFIFQYYEEEERQRGNFPDRFSGHQFPNYSSELNVNALLLGDSALYLCASSLRYEQYFGPGTRLTVT.

The chain has TRBV7-6 and TRBJ1-1, with a possible D match to TRBD1 (6 bases). The CDR3 is 16 amino acids. The V gene's germline CDR1 is SGHVS and CDR2 FNYEAQ. Trimming removed 0 bases at V and 1 base at J, with 12 bases between. CDR3 DNA sequence: TGTGCCAGCAGCTTAGCTACAGGGCTTACGAACACTGAAGCTTTCTTT. Amino acids: CASSLATGLTNTEAFF.

The chain couples TRBV19 to TRBJ2-7; the match to TRBD1 covers 7 bases. The V segment lost 4 bases and the J segment 5 bases; nucleotides outside the gene matches: 11. The length of the CDR3 is 15 residues. The germline V gene has CDR1 LNHDA and CDR2 SQIVND (reference sequence). The CDR3 protein is CASSTWDSPNNEQYF. As DNA, the CDR3 is TGTGCCAGTAGTACATGGGACAGTCCGAACAACGAGCAGTACTTC.

This chain links TRBV4-3 with TRBJ1-6; 11 nucleotides match TRBD1. The CDR3 covers 19 residues. The germline gives CDR1 LGHNA, CDR2 YSLEER. V trimming: 4 bases; J trimming: 5 bases; junction bases outside the gene matches: 13. DNA for the CDR3: TGCGCCAGCAGCCGGGGGACAGGGGGATCGAATATCGATAATTCACCCCTCCACTTT. This sequence encodes CASSRGTGGSNIDNSPLHF.

The CDR3 nucleotides read TGTGCCAGCAGCACCGGGACAGGGGATAACTATGGCTACACCTTC. Translated: CASSTGTGDNYGYTF. The chain carries TRBV7-3 and TRBJ1-2, with 10 bases identical to TRBD1. The CDR3 length is 15 residues. The V segment lost 5 bases and the J segment 1 base; nucleotides outside the gene matches: 4. Germline V gives CDR1 SGHTA, CDR2 FQGTGA.

The chain combines TRBV6-6 with TRBJ2-3, with a weak D call TRBD2 (5 bases). CDR3 length equals 15 residues. The V end lost 2 bases, the J end lost 0 bases, and 9 bases lay between the germline ends. Germline V gene lookup returns CDR1 MNHNY and CDR2 SVGAGI (reference sequence). DNA of the CDR3: TGTGCCAGCAGTTACGGACTGGACAGCACAGATACGCAGTATTTT. Translating gives CASSYGLDSTDTQYF.

This chain links TRBV28 with TRBJ2-1; 8 bases align to TRBD1. V gave up 6 bases and J gave up 7 bases; unmatched junction bases: 14. The germline gives CDR1 MDHEN, CDR2 SYDVKM. This CDR3 has 16 residues. The CDR3 sequence: CASRAWTGNLGNEQFF. As DNA, the CDR3 is TGTGCCAGCAGGGCCTGGACAGGGAACCTTGGTAATGAGCAGTTCTTC.

The table lists this clone with a few counts. The chain carries TRBV5-1 and TRBJ2-7; 10 bases line up with TRBD2. V dropped 4 bases and J dropped 0; count of bases not matched to a gene: 7. Germline loops: CDR1 SGHRS, CDR2 YFSETQ. The CDR3 sequence is 16 residues long. CDR3 sequence: CASSQGLAAGSYEQYF. The CDR3 DNA reads as TGCGCCAGCAGCCAAGGACTAGCGGCCGGCTCCTACGAGCAGTACTTC.

The CDR3 DNA sequence: TGTGCCAGCAGCAACCACAGAAGACAGCATGAAAAACTGTTTTTT. This codes for CASSNHRRQHEKLFF. The gene calls are TRBV3-1 (or the pseudogene TRBV3-2) and TRBJ1-4; tentatively, D is TRBD1 (5 bases). The CDR3 consists of 15 residues. Germline V gene lookup returns CDR1 LGHDT and CDR2 YNNKEL (reference sequence). Trimming took off 5 bases at V and 6 bases at J, with 16 bases between the two ends.

This chain uses TRBV10-3 with TRBJ2-7, with 8 bases identical to TRBD2. The CDR3 length is 13 residues. The germline V gene encodes CDR1 ENHRY and CDR2 SYGVKD. V was pared by 4 bases and J by 2 bases, with 1 base of the junction left unmatched. CDR3 nucleotides: TGTGCCATCAGTGCAGCGGGGGCCTACGAGCAGTACTTC. It specifies CAISAAGAYEQYF.

The chain couples TRBV29-1 to TRBJ1-5; D may be TRBD1 (6 bases). Germline V gene lookup returns CDR1 SQVTM and CDR2 ANQGSEA. The CDR3 has 15 amino acids. V was shortened by 0 bases and J by 11 bases, with 20 bases between the two germline ends. In DNA form, the CDR3 reads TGCAGCGTTGAAGAAGGGGGGGTGCATTTTGCATCCCAGCATTTT. Its protein is CSVEEGGVHFASQHF.

The CDR3, as DNA: TGTGCCAGTAGTACGGACAATGTGAACACTGAAGCTTTCTTT. Translation gives CASSTDNVNTEAFF. The chain recombines TRBV19 with TRBJ1-1; possible D gene TRBD1, 5 bases. CDR1 LNHDA and CDR2 SQIVND come from the germline V gene (reference sequence). V was trimmed by 4 bases and J by 0 bases, leaving 9 bases between them. The CDR3 has 14 amino acids.

The chain employs TRBV7-2 and TRBJ1-3; TRBD1 matches at 7 bases. CDR3 length equals 17 residues. Germline CDR1 and CDR2: SGHTA and FQGNSA. V shed 5 bases and J 2 bases; nucleotides not matched to a gene: 12. This CDR3 is CASSIAGTAGPGNTIYF. CDR3 DNA: TGTGCCAGCAGCATCGCTGGGACAGCGGGTCCTGGAAACACCATATATTTT.

This sequence joins TRBV18 and TRBJ2-3, with D perhaps TRBD1 (5 bases). V lost 4 bases and J 0 bases, leaving 23 bases between the germline ends. The germline V gene has CDR1 KGHSH and CDR2 LQKENI. The CDR3 is 19 amino acids. CDR3 bases: TGTGCCAGCTCACGAACGACAGAGAAGTACAAACCTAGCACAGATACGCAGTATTTT. Translating gives CASSRTTEKYKPSTDTQYF.

The V and J genes are TRBV7-2 and TRBJ2-5, with 9 bases lining up with TRBD1. This CDR3 contains 14 residues. Trimming took 5 bases from V and 4 from J; bases not matched to a gene: 5. From germline, CDR1 is SGHTA and CDR2 FQGNSA. The CDR3 DNA is TGTGCCAGCAGCGCTGGACAGGGGAGAGAGACCCAGTACTTC. Translated, it gives CASSAGQGRETQYF.

The genes are TRBV27 and TRBJ2-1; D possibly corresponds to TRBD2 (5 bases). Germline V gene data show CDR1 as MNHEY and CDR2 as SMNVEV (reference sequence). The CDR3 is made up of 14 amino acids. The V end lost 0 bases, the J end lost 7 bases, and 10 bases lay between the germline ends. DNA for the CDR3: TGTGCCAGCAGTTTATCGGCGGTAGCGAATGAGCAGTTCTTC. As protein: CASSLSAVANEQFF.

This clone showed up just once. V is TRBV27 and J is TRBJ2-1, with 7 bases fitting TRBD1. The germline CDR1 and CDR2 sequences are MNHEY and SMNVEV (reference sequence). The CDR3 covers 13 residues. The ends lost 8 bases at V and 10 bases at J; junction bases unmatched: 11. CDR3: CASGERGRGEQFF. The DNA for the CDR3 is TGTGCCAGCGGGGAGAGGGGGCGAGGAGAGCAGTTCTTC.

The chain uses TRBV5-1 and TRBJ2-2; 12 bases are a match to TRBD2. The junction had 8 bases not matched to a gene; V was cut back by 2 bases and J by 0 bases. CDR1 and CDR2 from the germline V gene are SGHRS and YFSETQ. The CDR3 spans 19 residues. The CDR3 loop is CASSFVPLAGGPNTGELFF. CDR3 bases: TGCGCCAGCAGCTTCGTCCCGCTAGCGGGGGGGCCGAACACCGGGGAGCTGTTTTTT.

Here the CDR3 reads CASSYDRGGTEAFF. As DNA, the CDR3 is TGTGCCAGCAGCTATGACAGGGGAGGAACTGAAGCTTTCTTT. This chain links TRBV6-5 with TRBJ1-1; 8 positions match TRBD1. V was clipped by 6 bases and J by 5 bases; unmatched bases: 8. Germline V gives CDR1 MNHEY, CDR2 SVGAGI. The CDR3 is 14 amino acids.

This clone was detected only once. The chain employs TRBV5-1 and TRBJ2-2; the match to TRBD1 covers 7 bases. The CDR3 has 16 amino acids. The germline V gene encodes CDR1 SGHRS and CDR2 YFSETQ. V shed 3 bases and J 4 bases; nucleotides not matched to a gene: 9. CDR3 residues: CASSYDSRGITGELFF. The DNA of the CDR3 is TGCGCCAGCAGCTACGACAGCAGGGGGATCACCGGGGAGCTGTTTTTT. Combining the CDR3 with reference TRBV5-1 and TRBJ2-2 gives the whole variable domain KAGVTQTPRYLIKTRGQQVTLSCSPISGHRSVSWYQQTPGQGLQFLFEYFSETQRNKGNFPGRFSGRQFSNSRSEMNVSTLELGDSALYLCASSYDSRGITGELFFGEGSRLTVL.

CDR3 coding DNA: TGTGCCAGCAGCCCGGGACAGGGGGTTGGAGAGACCCAGTACTTC. Translation: CASSPGQGVGETQYF. This chain uses TRBV11-2 with TRBJ2-5, with 11 bases that match TRBD1. Trimming cost V 5 bases and J 4 bases; bases outside gene matches: 6. The germline V gene encodes CDR1 SGHAT and CDR2 FQNNGV. The CDR3 totals 15 residues.

The chain joins TRBV5-1 to TRBJ2-3; 7 bases are shared with TRBD1. CDR3 length: 13 residues. Per germline, CDR1 SGHRS and CDR2 YFSETQ. CDR3 sequence reads: CATTPGGTDTQYF. CDR3 DNA sequence: TGCGCTACCACTCCAGGGGGTACAGATACGCAGTATTTT. The complete variable domain, with remaining parts taken from reference TRBV5-1 and TRBJ2-3, reads KAGVTQTPRYLIKTRGQQVTLSCSPISGHRSVSWYQQTPGQGLQFLFEYFSETQRNKGNFPGRFSGRQFSNSRSEMNVSTLELGDSALYLCATTPGGTDTQYFGPGTRLTVL.

The CDR3 DNA follows: TGTGCCAGCAGCTTCGGGTTTCCAGAGACCCAGTACTTC. Translated: CASSFGFPETQYF. The V gene is TRBV7-2, the J gene TRBJ2-5; D call uncertain. Trimming took 3 bases from V and 4 from J, leaving 9 bases between them. This CDR3 region has 13 residues. Looked up from germline, CDR1 is SGHTA and CDR2 is FQGNSA.

The V and J genes are TRBV27 and TRBJ2-3; 13 positions agree with TRBD2. V trimming: 4 bases; J trimming: 0 bases; junction bases outside the gene matches: 7. The CDR3 covers 18 residues. Looked up from germline, CDR1 is MNHEY and CDR2 is SMNVEV (reference sequence). The DNA of the CDR3 is TGTGCCAGCAGTTACGGACTAGCGGGGGCCCCCAGCACAGATACGCAGTATTTT. This sequence encodes CASSYGLAGAPSTDTQYF.

This chain uses TRBV2 with TRBJ1-6; possibly TRBD1 for D (6 bases). In germline, CDR1 is SNHLY, CDR2 FYNNEI. Trimming took off 6 bases at V and 5 bases at J, with 14 bases between the two ends. There are 15 residues in the CDR3. The CDR3 sequence is CASRGSGVDNSPLHF. CDR3 nucleotides: TGTGCCAGCAGGGGCTCAGGGGTCGATAATTCACCCCTCCACTTT.